These 15 T cell receptor beta chains originate from one sample sequenced in a study of identifying expanded T cells in peripheral blood. Profiling relied on immunoSEQ multiplex PCR, and the TCRdb table lists in-frame clones only, not all of them. The sample lists 75,000 to 90,000 clones, roughly 89% occurring once. Sequencing was performed on blood. These TCRs come from a person aged 18 to 70 in good health.

This clone turned up a few times. This chain joins TRBV7-2 and TRBJ2-7, with 8 bases identical to TRBD1. The V gene end was trimmed by 4 bases and the J gene end by 2 bases; junction bases not matched to a gene: 4. The CDR3 length is 14 residues. Germline-derived CDR1 and CDR2 are SGHTA and FQGNSA. The CDR3 loop reads CASSSDRGAYEQYF. The CDR3 bases are TGTGCCAGCAGCTCCGACAGGGGAGCCTACGAGCAGTACTTC.

The chain has TRBV7-9 and TRBJ1-1; D perhaps matches TRBD1 (5 bases). Germline lookup yields CDR1 SEHNR and CDR2 FQNEAQ (reference sequence). There are 15 residues in the CDR3. V was cut by 8 bases and J by 1 base, with 17 bases left in between. This CDR3 reads CASGEWGTRNTEAFF. The CDR3 DNA reads TGTGCCAGCGGCGAGTGGGGGACGAGGAACACTGAAGCTTTCTTT. Based on the CDR3 plus reference TRBV7-9 and TRBJ1-1, the full variable domain is DTGVSQNPRHKITKRGQNVTFRCDPISEHNRLYWYRQTLGQGPEFLTYFQNEAQLEKSRLLSDRFSAERPKGSFSTLEIQRTEQGDSAMYLCASGEWGTRNTEAFFGQGTRLTVV.

The chain couples TRBV5-1 to TRBJ2-1; 7 bases agree with TRBD1. CDR3 length: 17 amino acids. Trimming at V came to 1 base and at J to 0 bases, leaving 7 bases not matched to a gene. CDR1 and CDR2 (germline): SGHRS, YFSETQ. CDR3 nucleotide sequence: TGCGCCAGCAGCTTGTTCCCGACAGGGACCTCCTACAATGAGCAGTTCTTC. Amino acids: CASSLFPTGTSYNEQFF.

This clone was detected once. This chain links TRBV19 with TRBJ1-1; D not certain. This CDR3 has 11 amino acids. The ends were cut back, 5 bases at V and 8 bases at J, with 9 bases in the middle. Looked up from germline, CDR1 is LNHDA and CDR2 is SQIVND (reference sequence). Written as DNA, the CDR3 is TGTGCCAGTAGTCTGGGAGCGGAAGCTTTCTTT. Protein sequence: CASSLGAEAFF.

V usage is TRBV30 and J usage is TRBJ2-6; the D is unclear. Germline V gene lookup returns CDR1 GTSNPN and CDR2 SVGIG (reference sequence). Trimming stripped 2 bases from V and 0 bases from J, with 8 bases between. The CDR3 contains 15 residues. For the CDR3, the DNA is TGTGCCTGGAGTACTCAGAGCTCTGGGGCCAACGTCCTGACTTTC. Protein sequence: CAWSTQSSGANVLTF.

CDR3 DNA: TGTGCCAGCAGCTTAATGAGAGGGGGCACTAGCACAGATACGCAGTATTTT. It codes for CASSLMRGGTSTDTQYF. This chain joins TRBV7-3 and TRBJ2-3, with TRBD1 identical over 7 bases. J lost 0 bases, V lost 1 base, and 7 bases had no gene match. CDR1 and CDR2 (germline): SGHTA, FQGTGA. The CDR3 loop spans 17 amino acids.

The chain combines TRBV6-1 with TRBJ1-4, with 7 bases aligning to TRBD1. This CDR3 spans 14 amino acids. Germline assignment: CDR1 MNHNS and CDR2 SASEGT. V dropped 7 bases and J dropped 6; count of bases not matched to a gene: 8. As DNA, the CDR3 is TGTGCCAGCACCTCAGGGGGGACAGATGAAAAACTGTTTTTT. Translation gives CASTSGGTDEKLFF.

For the CDR3, the DNA is TGTGCCAGCAGGCCTCCGGACGGATCCTACGAGCAGTACTTC. It is translated as CASRPPDGSYEQYF. The chain is built from TRBV27 and TRBJ2-7, with D uncertain. Germline CDR1 reads MNHEY; CDR2 reads SMNVEV (reference sequence). The CDR3 is 14 residues long. V was shortened by 6 bases and J by 1 base, with 13 bases between the two germline ends.

The chain is built from TRBV27 and TRBJ2-7; D is uncertain. V was trimmed by 4 bases and J by 12 bases, leaving 16 bases between them. The CDR3 spans 12 residues. The germline gives CDR1 MNHEY, CDR2 SMNVEV (reference sequence). The CDR3 DNA sequence: TGTGCCAGCAGTTCTCCCGTGGGTTCCCTGTACTTC. This codes for CASSSPVGSLYF.

The genes are TRBV30 and TRBJ1-2; D remains unclear. The germline V and J ends were trimmed by 6 bases and 6 bases, with 14 bases remaining between them. The CDR3 has 12 residues. Germline loops: CDR1 GTSNPN, CDR2 SVGIG (reference sequence). The CDR3 sequence: CACPKGSHGYTF. DNA for the CDR3: TGTGCCTGCCCTAAAGGGAGTCATGGCTACACCTTC.

The CDR3, as DNA: TGTGCCAGCAGCCAGTGGGAGGGTCAGCCCCAGCATTTT. Translated, it gives CASSQWEGQPQHF. The rearrangement joins TRBV11-3 to TRBJ1-5, with unresolved D. Germline V gene sequence: CDR1 SGHNT, CDR2 YENEEA. The CDR3 consists of 13 residues. Trimming cost V 5 bases and J 6 bases, with 11 bases left between them.

The chain couples TRBV4-1 to TRBJ2-7, with TRBD2 identical over 8 bases. The CDR3 loop spans 15 amino acids. Germline V gives CDR1 MGHRA, CDR2 YSYEKL. V was pared by 1 base and J by 1 base, with 3 bases of the junction left unmatched. The CDR3 here is CASSQGRGESYEQYF. As DNA, the CDR3 is TGCGCCAGCAGCCAAGGGCGGGGGGAATCCTACGAGCAGTACTTC.

In its sample, this clone was seen once. V usage is TRBV7-8 and J usage is TRBJ1-6; 8 positions match TRBD1. Germline V gene lookup returns CDR1 SGHVS and CDR2 FQNEAQ. The J segment lost 9 bases and the V segment lost 3 bases, leaving 4 bases of the junction unmatched. The CDR3 totals 14 residues. The CDR3 loop is CASSFGQGGSPLHF. CDR3 nucleotide sequence: TGTGCCAGCAGCTTCGGACAGGGAGGTTCACCCCTCCACTTT.

In its sample, this clone was seen once. The chain joins TRBV5-1 to TRBJ1-5, with D perhaps matching TRBD1 (6 bases). The CDR3 totals 15 residues. With 0 bases removed from V and 1 base from J, the gap between germline ends came to 8 bases. The V gene's germline CDR1 is SGHRS and CDR2 YFSETQ. The CDR3 nucleotides are TGCGCCAGCAGCTTGGACAGGGCCAGCAATCAGCCCCAGCATTTT. This gives the protein CASSLDRASNQPQHF.

The chain recombines TRBV5-1 with TRBJ2-7, with 8 bases identical to TRBD1. CDR3 size: 12 residues. Germline CDR1 is SGHRS and CDR2 is YFSETQ. The V segment lost 3 bases and the J segment 7 bases; nucleotides outside the gene matches: 3. The CDR3 sequence is CASSWTGQEQYF. In nucleotides, the CDR3 is TGCGCCAGCAGCTGGACAGGGCAAGAGCAGTACTTC.